The rows below give T cell receptor beta chains drawn from one sample of a study of blood T cell repertoires in COVID-19. TCRdb's copy holds only in-frame clones and misses some; the assay was immunoSEQ multiplex PCR. This table holds fewer than 500,000 clones, approximately 80% found once. The sample taken for sequencing was peripheral blood. These receptors were collected from a human donor with acute or convalescent COVID-19. The donor label of this sample is uncertain. CDR3s include the opening cysteine and the closing phenylalanine or tryptophan. The order of the fields is V gene, D gene, clone size, J gene, CDR3 DNA, CDR3 protein. The D gene is left open where the match is weak. Expanded clones get a size class; other rows say once, few or many, or leave the size out.

v_gene: TRBV2
d_gene: -
abundance: -
j_gene: TRBJ1-5
CDR3nt: TGTGCCACCAGCGGGGAAGACGCCAATCAGCCCCAGCATTTT
CDR3aa: CATSGEDANQPQHF

v_gene: TRBV11-2
d_gene: -
abundance: once
j_gene: TRBJ1-1
CDR3nt: TGTGCCAGCAGCTTTGACTCGGCTATGAACACTGAAGCTTTCTTT
CDR3aa: CASSFDSAMNTEAFF

v_gene: TRBV19
d_gene: -
abundance: -
j_gene: TRBJ1-3
CDR3nt: TGTGCCAGTAGTACGCCGGGAAGGCCGGGAAACACCATATATTTT
CDR3aa: CASSTPGRPGNTIYF

v_gene: TRBV2
d_gene: TRBD1
abundance: -
j_gene: TRBJ2-3
CDR3nt: TGTGCCAGCAGTGTGGGACAGGTCGGGGATACGCAGTATTTT
CDR3aa: CASSVGQVGDTQYF

v_gene: TRBV6-6
d_gene: -
abundance: -
j_gene: TRBJ1-1
CDR3nt: TGTGCCAGCAGGCTTAGGGAGTCAACTGAAGCTTTCTTT
CDR3aa: CASRLRESTEAFF

v_gene: TRBV5-1
d_gene: -
abundance: -
j_gene: TRBJ2-7
CDR3nt: TGCGCCAGCAGCTTGTTTACGCGAGACTACGAGCAGTACTTC
CDR3aa: CASSLFTRDYEQYF

v_gene: TRBV6-1
d_gene: -
abundance: -
j_gene: TRBJ2-5
CDR3nt: TGTGCCAGCAGTGAGGCTCTGCTAGCGTGGGGGCAAGAGACCCAGTACTTC
CDR3aa: CASSEALLAWGQETQYF

v_gene: TRBV2
d_gene: -
abundance: -
j_gene: TRBJ1-6
CDR3nt: TGTGCCAGCAGTGTGCAGGGTAGGGTGACGTATTCACCCCTCCACTTT
CDR3aa: CASSVQGRVTYSPLHF

v_gene: TRBV28
d_gene: TRBD2
abundance: -
j_gene: TRBJ2-4
CDR3nt: TGTGCCAGCAGGGCCGGCCTAGCGGGATATGCTGTAGCCAAAAACATTCAGTACTTC
CDR3aa: CASRAGLAGYAVAKNIQYF

v_gene: TRBV30
d_gene: TRBD1
abundance: -
j_gene: TRBJ2-7
CDR3nt: TGTGCCTGGAGTCATGGGGACAGGGGCGGGCAGTACTTC
CDR3aa: CAWSHGDRGGQYF

v_gene: TRBV7-9
d_gene: -
abundance: few
j_gene: TRBJ1-1
CDR3nt: TGTGCCAGCAGCACGAGGGCCCAAGGCACTGAAGCTTTCTTT
CDR3aa: CASSTRAQGTEAFF

v_gene: TRBV2
d_gene: -
abundance: -
j_gene: TRBJ1-1
CDR3nt: TGTGCCAGCAGGAGGACAGCCTTGAACACTGAAGCTTTCTTT
CDR3aa: CASRRTALNTEAFF

v_gene: TRBV7-9
d_gene: -
abundance: -
j_gene: TRBJ2-2
CDR3nt: TGTGCCGGCGGGCGGCAGGGGCTAACGAACACCGGGGAGCTGTTTTTT
CDR3aa: CAGGRQGLTNTGELFF

v_gene: TRBV28
d_gene: TRBD2
abundance: -
j_gene: TRBJ2-7
CDR3nt: TGTGCCAGCAGTACGCTCCTAGCGGGCCGCTCCTACGAGCAGTACTTC
CDR3aa: CASSTLLAGRSYEQYF

v_gene: TRBV11-2
d_gene: TRBD2
abundance: -
j_gene: TRBJ2-7
CDR3nt: TGTGCCAGCAGCTGGACTAGCGGGAGCTCCTACGAGCAGTACTTC
CDR3aa: CASSWTSGSSYEQYF

v_gene: TRBV12-3/TRBV12-4
d_gene: -
abundance: -
j_gene: TRBJ2-3
CDR3nt: TGTGCCAGCAGTCTGATTAGATCGCAGTATTTT
CDR3aa: CASSLIRSQYF

v_gene: TRBV24-1
d_gene: TRBD1
abundance: -
j_gene: TRBJ2-1
CDR3nt: TGTGCCACCAGTGACCCGATTCGGGACAGGACATATGAGCAGTTCTTC
CDR3aa: CATSDPIRDRTYEQFF

v_gene: TRBV19
d_gene: -
abundance: once
j_gene: TRBJ1-2
CDR3nt: TGTGCCAGTAGTATTGCAGGTCGCGCGTCCTATGGCTACACCTTC
CDR3aa: CASSIAGRASYGYTF

v_gene: TRBV7-8
d_gene: -
abundance: -
j_gene: TRBJ2-1
CDR3nt: TGTGCCAGCAGCTTTCCCGGGGTTAGCTCCTACAATGAGCAGTTCTTC
CDR3aa: CASSFPGVSSYNEQFF

v_gene: TRBV29-1
d_gene: -
abundance: -
j_gene: TRBJ2-1
CDR3nt: TGCAGCGTGAGGACTAACCTTCACAATGAGCAGTTCTTC
CDR3aa: CSVRTNLHNEQFF

v_gene: TRBV15
d_gene: -
abundance: -
j_gene: TRBJ2-1
CDR3nt: TGTGCCACCAGCAGAGATGTCGGCCAGGTCTTCTACAATGAGCAGTTCTTC
CDR3aa: CATSRDVGQVFYNEQFF

v_gene: TRBV6-2/TRBV6-3
d_gene: TRBD1
abundance: -
j_gene: TRBJ1-5
CDR3nt: TGTGCCAGCAGTTACCGAAGGGACAGGGGCAATCAGCCCCAGCATTTT
CDR3aa: CASSYRRDRGNQPQHF

v_gene: TRBV6-6
d_gene: -
abundance: few
j_gene: TRBJ2-2
CDR3nt: TGTGCCAGCAGCGATGCCGGGACTTCACTCACCGGGGAGCTGTTTTTT
CDR3aa: CASSDAGTSLTGELFF

v_gene: TRBV11-2
d_gene: -
abundance: -
j_gene: TRBJ2-7
CDR3nt: TGTGCCAGCAGCTTTGGGGGCGAGAGCTACGAGCAGTACTTC
CDR3aa: CASSFGGESYEQYF

v_gene: TRBV14
d_gene: TRBD2
abundance: -
j_gene: TRBJ2-1
CDR3nt: TGTGCCAGCAGCTCTTCCGGGAGGGGCCCTAGCTCCTACAATGAGCAGTTCTTC
CDR3aa: CASSSSGRGPSSYNEQFF

v_gene: TRBV30
d_gene: TRBD1
abundance: -
j_gene: TRBJ1-6
CDR3nt: TGTGCCTGGGGGACAGGAACTAATAATTCACCCCTCCACTTT
CDR3aa: CAWGTGTNNSPLHF